This T cell receptor (beta chain) was sequenced for a study of cytomegalovirus exposure and HLA in healthy donors. PCR primers comprised 60 Vbeta and 13 Jbeta primers. Method: immunoSEQ multiplex PCR; TCRdb's copy keeps in-frame clones and lacks some. Of 200,000 to 250,000 clones listed, around 76% were seen once; the top ten hold more than 5%. The CDR3 runs to 15 residues. Germline CDR1 reads SGHTA; CDR2 reads FQGNSA. V shed 5 bases and J 0 bases; nucleotides not matched to a gene: 6. The sequenced material came from PBMCs. The V gene is TRBV7-2, the J gene TRBJ2-7; TRBD2 aligns across 8 bases. The sequence was collected from a woman aged 35 to 49 in good health and CMV-seropositive. The CDR3 sequence: CASSETGTSSYEQYF. The DNA for the CDR3 is TGTGCCAGCAGCGAAACAGGGACTAGCTCCTACGAGCAGTACTTC.